This T cell receptor (beta chain) was documented in a study of siplizumab effects on memory and regulatory T cells. Study observations and caveats: Naive T cells appeared more diverse than memory cells and seemed to be major alloresponse contributors. The study found that siplizumab significantly reduced alloreactive sequences traceable to unstimulated CD4+ memory cells. Alloreactive CD4+ clones that could be mapped were on average 68.8% Treg-derived with siplizumab, against about 25% in controls.

Sequencing of each sample assayed roughly 100,000 TCR templates. Produced via immunoSEQ multiplex PCR; TCRdb's table is partial and in-frame only. The repertoire has approximately 100,000 clones, roughly nine tenths of them found once; the top ten carry around 0.75%. Worth noting for this clone: The antigen remains unidentified.

This CDR3 is built from 13 residues. Germline CDR1 SGHDT, CDR2 YYEEEE. Unmatched junction bases numbered 2, after V lost 2 bases and J lost 7 bases. Material: Tregs sorted from blood. The chain is built from TRBV5-6 and TRBJ1-1, with 10 positions matching TRBD1. This TCR was sampled from a human donor in good health. This CDR3 reads CASSFGQGVEAFF. CDR3 nucleotide sequence: TGTGCCAGCAGCTTCGGACAGGGGGTTGAAGCTTTCTTT.